This TCR beta chain was identified in a study of PD-1 blockade in classical Hodgkin lymphoma. Regarding the study as a whole: Complete responders matched newly diagnosed patients in baseline diversity. There remain no defined causes for the repertoire differences, which possibly reflect disease activity or prior therapy. Anyone who began nivolumab under 1 year after ASCT was excluded.

Some clones are missing from TCRdb's copy, which holds only in-frame ones; the method was immunoSEQ multiplex PCR. The table lists 7,000 to 8,000 clones, roughly three quarters of them singletons. For this clone: What it binds is unknown.

Exposure to brentuximab vedotin varied, and each patient had relapsed following autologous stem cell transplantation. Thawed PBMCs yielded CD4+ T cells through magnetic negative selection. Classifying best responses yielded complete response, partial response or progressive disease. Unmatched junction bases numbered 7, after V lost 5 bases and J lost 1 base. This CDR3 contains 15 residues. Germline CDR1 is MDHEN and CDR2 is SYDVKM. The receptor was isolated from a human donor with classical Hodgkin lymphoma. This sequence joins TRBV28 and TRBJ2-7, with TRBD1 matching over 8 bases. The specimen comprised CD4+ T cells from blood, sampled at baseline. The CDR3 sequence is CASSHTGTGSYEQYF. The CDR3 DNA reads as TGTGCCAGCAGTCATACCGGGACAGGATCCTACGAGCAGTACTTC.